Listed below are T cell receptor beta chains from one sample, sequenced in a study of human T cells and chemical hapten exposure. TCRdb ran MiXCR on the RACE reads and lists one entry per CDR3 protein. This sample has some 190,000 distinct CDR3 sequences, with 20% to 25% found just once. The sequences come from whole blood, collected in connection with sensitization to the hapten diphenylcyclopropenone (DPC). These receptors all stem from a woman between 50 and 59 years old with alopecia areata. Some clones in this sample may be carry-over from other donors' samples. CDR3s leave out the opening cysteine and the closing phenylalanine or tryptophan. The order of the fields is J gene, V gene, CDR3 protein.

j_call: TRBJ2-3
v_call: TRBV6-5
cdr3_aa: ASSYGVGGSTDTQY

j_call: TRBJ2-1
v_call: TRBV29-1
cdr3_aa: SVGTYNEQF

j_call: TRBJ2-7
v_call: TRBV13
cdr3_aa: ASSLGRENLYEQY

j_call: TRBJ2-1
v_call: TRBV9
cdr3_aa: ASSFQGASCNEQF

j_call: TRBJ2-2
v_call: TRBV18
cdr3_aa: ASSPLSGGANTGELF

j_call: TRBJ2-2
v_call: TRBV13
cdr3_aa: ASSPGTPNTGELF

j_call: TRBJ2-4
v_call: TRBV20-1
cdr3_aa: SASLAGAKNIQY

j_call: TRBJ1-6
v_call: TRBV7-2
cdr3_aa: ASSLLGTYNSPLH

j_call: TRBJ2-7
v_call: TRBV5-4
cdr3_aa: ASSLAGARLTEQY

j_call: TRBJ2-2
v_call: TRBV12-5
cdr3_aa: ASGFGQSNTGELF

j_call: TRBJ2-1
v_call: TRBV29-1
cdr3_aa: SVGRSGSSYNEQF

j_call: TRBJ2-5
v_call: TRBV5-1
cdr3_aa: ASSLPTGLETQY

j_call: TRBJ2-2
v_call: TRBV5-1
cdr3_aa: ASSVEGTSGTGELF

j_call: TRBJ1-1
v_call: TRBV29-1
cdr3_aa: SALDRATEAF

j_call: TRBJ1-4
v_call: TRBV18
cdr3_aa: ASSHSNRGRDEKLF

j_call: TRBJ2-1
v_call: TRBV20-1
cdr3_aa: SATRELGYNEQF

j_call: TRBJ1-4
v_call: TRBV9
cdr3_aa: ASSPGTANEKLF

j_call: TRBJ2-1
v_call: TRBV29-1
cdr3_aa: SVDLAGGVEQF

j_call: TRBJ2-7
v_call: TRBV19
cdr3_aa: ASSPPPGQGAAEQY

j_call: TRBJ2-5
v_call: TRBV3-1
cdr3_aa: ASSRTAGFLETQY

j_call: TRBJ2-1
v_call: TRBV6-6
cdr3_aa: ASAAPDQGFLYEQF

j_call: TRBJ1-1
v_call: TRBV27
cdr3_aa: ASRVSGMNTEAF

j_call: TRBJ2-6
v_call: TRBV20-1
cdr3_aa: SAESPGQGANVLT

j_call: TRBJ2-2
v_call: TRBV12-5
cdr3_aa: ASGQQGTGELF

j_call: TRBJ2-1
v_call: TRBV5-1
cdr3_aa: ASSTVGVNSYNEQF

j_call: TRBJ1-1
v_call: TRBV5-8
cdr3_aa: ASSLLVTEAF

j_call: TRBJ2-5
v_call: TRBV20-1
cdr3_aa: SGTAQETQY

j_call: TRBJ2-1
v_call: TRBV3-1
cdr3_aa: ASSQGLAGGNNEQF

j_call: TRBJ2-7
v_call: TRBV5-1
cdr3_aa: ASSLGLAAYSSYEQY

j_call: TRBJ2-5
v_call: TRBV6-5
cdr3_aa: ASSYPPLGIGGETQY

j_call: TRBJ2-5
v_call: TRBV20-1
cdr3_aa: SAQTDVETQY

j_call: TRBJ1-2
v_call: TRBV18
cdr3_aa: ASSPDNYYGYT

j_call: TRBJ1-1
v_call: TRBV29-1
cdr3_aa: SVEVDRVNTEAF

j_call: TRBJ2-5
v_call: TRBV29-1
cdr3_aa: SINRGQETQY

j_call: TRBJ2-2
v_call: TRBV7-2
cdr3_aa: ASSLGQGLSTGELF

j_call: TRBJ1-1
v_call: TRBV29-1
cdr3_aa: SVEKGRMNTEAF

j_call: TRBJ2-3
v_call: TRBV10-3
cdr3_aa: AISNFPGLGDADTQY

j_call: TRBJ2-7
v_call: TRBV5-5
cdr3_aa: ASRARAVEQY

j_call: TRBJ2-5
v_call: TRBV3-1
cdr3_aa: ASSQRNAPQETQY

j_call: TRBJ1-6
v_call: TRBV12-3/TRBV12-4
cdr3_aa: ASSLNSYNSPLH

j_call: TRBJ1-2
v_call: TRBV20-1
cdr3_aa: SAGGTGGLYGYT

j_call: TRBJ2-7
v_call: TRBV7-2
cdr3_aa: ASTLTGPAEQY

j_call: TRBJ2-3
v_call: TRBV2
cdr3_aa: ASSSRGGTDTQY